This T cell receptor (beta chain) was sequenced for a study of shared clonotypes between healthy human individuals (TCRdb year 2020). The study in broad terms: A few men and a couple of women, aged 18 to 49 years, made up the cohort. For each donor, CD4 naive and CD4 memory were each given three plates, CD8 naive was given two plates, and CD8 memory was given one plate. To estimate repertoire size and how much clonotypes are shared between individuals, the study performed deep sequencing of blood TCR repertoires from about five healthy adults. To increase sequencing depth and limit assay-specific biases, different laboratories used diverse techniques to prepare libraries and sequence TCR repertoires. Between about 0.8 and 9.5 billion PBMCs per donor were obtained by leukapheresis. Results the study describes overall, beyond this receptor: When four donors were compared, the shared fraction of clonotypes was 5% to 6.5% for naive CD4, over 3% for naive CD8, 2% to 2.5% for memory CD4, and 0.4% for memory CD8. Rarefaction of sorted-subset datasets indicated incomplete sequencing despite the large sequencing depth. Compared with non-shared clonotypes, the clonotypes found in all four sorted-subset donors had higher generation probabilities. Because the study included only a small number of donors, the genetic and exposure-history diversity represented was limited. Estimated clonotype richness was generally larger for naive than for memory subsets. Sampling was restricted to blood, and TCR repertoires in tissues likely differ from the TCR repertoires found in blood. Pairwise subsampling led to the expectation that sequencing depth would affect the degree of clonotype sharing among donors.

TCR CDR3 regions were amplified from genomic DNA by multiplex PCR using the deep immunoSEQ assay. For each cell subset, the extracted genomic DNA was distributed evenly across all wells of several immunoSEQ 96-well plates, and each plate served as one replicate. Each replicate PCR for sorted subsets received about 220 ng genomic DNA, equal to about 30,000 T cell genomes. The purified libraries were quantified using a Qubit 3.0 fluorometer, sized with a Bioanalyzer 2100, and then quantified again using the KAPA Library Quantification kit. Every immunoSEQ 96-well plate was sequenced on a dedicated single-read 150-cycle Illumina NextSeq 550 flow cell. As for the authors' bioinformatics: Because only junctional sequences without quality scores were contained in the immunoSEQ output, filtering matching that applied to full-length reads could not be performed. Sequences were annotated with PyIR, a Python wrapper for IgBLAST v1.9, using IMGT germline references to assign V/J genes and CDR3. Reads were filtered out if the reads had weak V/J assignments (E-value above 1e-6), no CDR3, stop codons, out-of-frame junctions, or ambiguous translated residues. A V3J clonotype was defined by an identical inferred V gene, J gene, and CDR3 amino acid sequence. To compute the percentage overlap between repertoires, the number of shared unique clonotypes was divided by the size of the smaller repertoire. RTK rarefaction, the Chao1 estimator, and Recon v2.1 estimates of unobserved clonotypes were used to assess repertoire richness. Generation probabilities for all TCRbeta clonotypes obtained by the gDNA method from a handful of donors were computed using OLGA. This immuneACCESS table, as held by TCRdb, lists in-frame sequences with V and J called but not all clones. Of the missing ones, under half trace to an unresolved V gene in checked studies; the others have no known cause. The DNA gave D and trimming, while V, J and clone size come from that table. Counted in this sample were about 2.2 million clones; 90% to 95% of them appeared once. The top ten clones comprise less than 2% of the sample.

V and J lose 0 bases and 2 bases, and a span of 10 bases separates them. The CDR3 numbers 15 residues from cysteine through phenylalanine. CDR3 DNA only is kept here, 45 bases in frame from base 1. The germline V gene supplies CDR1 SGDLS and CDR2 YYNGEE. On this clone itself: Its antigen remains unidentified. No base quality information exists; no much larger clone differs at one position.

CD8 naive samples were obtained by positive selection for CCR7 among CD45RO-negative cells, yielding a CD45RA+CCR7+ population from which TemRA cells were excluded. Healthy HIV-negative adults with no recently reported acute infections or vaccinations were included as donors. Every donor was a Caucasian adult living in Nashville, Tennessee, USA. Blood was collected by leukapheresis, and PBMCs were isolated by Ficoll-Histopaque density gradient centrifugation and then cryopreserved in liquid nitrogen vapor phase. Purity and quantity of every magnetically sorted T cell population were checked by analytical flow cytometry. Each sorted fraction had its genomic DNA isolated and then quantified by UV absorbance on a Nanodrop 2000c.

Sequenced material: naive CD8+ T cells from PBMCs. The cell subset or site label corresponds to: CD45RA+CCR7+. This receptor chain uses TRBV9 and TRBJ2-3; the D gene identity is not certain. This sequence was found in a man aged 18 to 30 in good health. Some clones in this sample may be carry-over from other donors' samples. The DNA is TGTGCCAGCAGCGTAGATCCAGGAATCACAGATACGCAGTATTTT. Its product reads: CASSVDPGITDTQYF.